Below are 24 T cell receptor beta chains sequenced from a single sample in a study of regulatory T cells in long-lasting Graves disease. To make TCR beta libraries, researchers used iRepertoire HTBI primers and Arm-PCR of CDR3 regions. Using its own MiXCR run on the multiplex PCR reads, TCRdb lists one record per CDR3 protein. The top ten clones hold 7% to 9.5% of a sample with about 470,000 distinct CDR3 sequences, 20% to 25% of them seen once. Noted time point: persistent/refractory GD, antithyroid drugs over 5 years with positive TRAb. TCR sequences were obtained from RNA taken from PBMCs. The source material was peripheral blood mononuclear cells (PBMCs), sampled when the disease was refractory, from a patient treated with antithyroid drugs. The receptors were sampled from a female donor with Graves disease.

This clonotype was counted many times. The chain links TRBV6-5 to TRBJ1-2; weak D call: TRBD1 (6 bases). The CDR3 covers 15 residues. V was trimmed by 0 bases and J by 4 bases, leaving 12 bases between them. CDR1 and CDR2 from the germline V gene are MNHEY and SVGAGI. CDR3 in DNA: TGTGCCAGCAGTTACTCGGACAGTGGGCCCTATGGCTACACCTTC. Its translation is CASSYSDSGPYGYTF.

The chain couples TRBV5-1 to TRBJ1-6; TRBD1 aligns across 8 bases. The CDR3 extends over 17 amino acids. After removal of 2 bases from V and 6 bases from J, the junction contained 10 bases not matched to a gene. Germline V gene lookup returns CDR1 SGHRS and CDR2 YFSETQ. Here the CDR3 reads CASSLLPPDRANSPLHF. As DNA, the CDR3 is TGCGCCAGCAGCTTACTCCCGCCGGACAGGGCTAATTCACCCCTCCACTTT.

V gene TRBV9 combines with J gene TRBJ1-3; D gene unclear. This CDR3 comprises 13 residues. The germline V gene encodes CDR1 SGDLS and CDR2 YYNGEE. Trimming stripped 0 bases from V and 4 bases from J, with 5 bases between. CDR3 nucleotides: TGTGCCAGCAGCGTAGCCGGAGGAAACACCATATATTTT. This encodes CASSVAGGNTIYF.

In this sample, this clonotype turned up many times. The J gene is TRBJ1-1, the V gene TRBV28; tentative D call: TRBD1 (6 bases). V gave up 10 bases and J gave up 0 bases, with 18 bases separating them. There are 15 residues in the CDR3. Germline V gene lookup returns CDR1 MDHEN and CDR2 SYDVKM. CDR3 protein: CATGSRGTMNTEAFF. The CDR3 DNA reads TGTGCCACGGGCTCTAGGGGGACCATGAACACTGAAGCTTTCTTT.

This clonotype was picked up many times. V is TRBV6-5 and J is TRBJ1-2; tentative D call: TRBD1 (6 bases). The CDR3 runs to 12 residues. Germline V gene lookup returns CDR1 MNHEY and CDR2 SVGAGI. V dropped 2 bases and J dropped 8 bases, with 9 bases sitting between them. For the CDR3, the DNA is TGTGCCAGCAGTTACGGGGGCGCGGGCTACACCTTC. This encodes CASSYGGAGYTF.

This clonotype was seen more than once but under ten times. The chain's CDR3 is CSAVAETQETQYF. The CDR3, as DNA: TGCAGCGCGGTAGCGGAAACCCAAGAGACCCAGTACTTC. The V call is TRBV29-1, the J call TRBJ2-5; D is possibly TRBD2 (6 bases). The length of the CDR3 is 13 residues. The V end was cut by 7 bases, the J end by 1 base, with 13 bases between. Germline V gives CDR1 SQVTM, CDR2 ANQGSEA.

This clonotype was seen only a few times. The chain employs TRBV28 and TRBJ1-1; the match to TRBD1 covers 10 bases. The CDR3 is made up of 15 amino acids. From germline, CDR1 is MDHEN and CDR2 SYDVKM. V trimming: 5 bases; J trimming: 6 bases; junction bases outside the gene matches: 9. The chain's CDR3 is CASSTRPTGGSEAFF. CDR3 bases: TGTGCCAGCAGTACGCGCCCGACAGGGGGCTCTGAAGCTTTCTTT.

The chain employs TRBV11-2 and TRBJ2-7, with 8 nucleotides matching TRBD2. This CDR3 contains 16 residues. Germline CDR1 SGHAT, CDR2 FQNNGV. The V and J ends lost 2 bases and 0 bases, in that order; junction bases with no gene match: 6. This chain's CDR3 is CASSLHERGSSYEQYF. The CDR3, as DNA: TGTGCCAGCAGCTTACATGAGCGGGGGAGCTCCTACGAGCAGTACTTC.

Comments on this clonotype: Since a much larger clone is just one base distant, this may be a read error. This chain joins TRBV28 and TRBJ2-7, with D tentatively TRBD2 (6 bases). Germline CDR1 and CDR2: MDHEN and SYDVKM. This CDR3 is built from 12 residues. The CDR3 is CASSRGLGERYF. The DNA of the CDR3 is TGTGCCAGCAGTAGGGGACTCGGCGAGCGGTACTTC.

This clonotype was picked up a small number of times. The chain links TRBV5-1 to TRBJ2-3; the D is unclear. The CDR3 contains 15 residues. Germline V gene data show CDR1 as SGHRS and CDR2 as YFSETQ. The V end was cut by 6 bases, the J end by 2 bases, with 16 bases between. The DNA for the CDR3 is TGCGCCAGCACTCAAAGGCTGAGAACCACAGATACGCAGTATTTT. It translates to CASTQRLRTTDTQYF.

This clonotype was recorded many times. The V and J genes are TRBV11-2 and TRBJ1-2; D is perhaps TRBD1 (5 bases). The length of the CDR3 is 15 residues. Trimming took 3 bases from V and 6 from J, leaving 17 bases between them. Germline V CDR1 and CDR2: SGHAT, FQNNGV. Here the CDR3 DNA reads TGTGCCAGCAGCTTTCTCAATCCGGGGCAGGATGGCTACACCTTC. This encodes CASSFLNPGQDGYTF. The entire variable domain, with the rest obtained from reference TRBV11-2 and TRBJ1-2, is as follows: EAGVAQSPRYKIIEKRQSVAFWCNPISGHATLYWYQQILGQGPKLLIQFQNNGVVDDSQLPKDRFSAERLKGVDSTLKIQPAKLEDSAVYLCASSFLNPGQDGYTFGSGTRLTVV.

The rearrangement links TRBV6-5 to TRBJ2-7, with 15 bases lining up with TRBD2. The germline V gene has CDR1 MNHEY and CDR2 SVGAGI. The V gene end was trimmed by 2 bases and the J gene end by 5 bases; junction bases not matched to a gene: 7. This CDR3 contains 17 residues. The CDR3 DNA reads TGTGCCAGCAGTTACACCGGGACTAGCGGGAGGAACCACGAGCAGTACTTC. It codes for CASSYTGTSGRNHEQYF.

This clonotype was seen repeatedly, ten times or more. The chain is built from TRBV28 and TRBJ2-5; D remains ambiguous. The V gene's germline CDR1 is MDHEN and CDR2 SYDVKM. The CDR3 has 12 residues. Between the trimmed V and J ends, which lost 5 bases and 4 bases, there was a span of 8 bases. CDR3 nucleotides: TGTGCCAGCAGTGCCATAGGAGAGACCCAGTACTTC. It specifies CASSAIGETQYF.

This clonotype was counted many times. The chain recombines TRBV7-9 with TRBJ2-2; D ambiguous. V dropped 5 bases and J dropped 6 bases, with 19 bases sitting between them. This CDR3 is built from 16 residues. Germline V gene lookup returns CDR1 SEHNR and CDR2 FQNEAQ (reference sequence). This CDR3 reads CASSRSSSQQPGELFF. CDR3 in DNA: TGTGCCAGCAGCCGAAGTAGTTCCCAACAACCCGGGGAGCTGTTTTTT.

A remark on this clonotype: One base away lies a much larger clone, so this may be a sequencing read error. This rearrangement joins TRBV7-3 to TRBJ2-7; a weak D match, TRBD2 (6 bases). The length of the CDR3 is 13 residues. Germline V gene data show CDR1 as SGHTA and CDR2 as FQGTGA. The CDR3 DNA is TGTGCCAGCAGCTTAGACGGGCGGGGCGAGCGGTACTTC. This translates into CASSLDGRGERYF.

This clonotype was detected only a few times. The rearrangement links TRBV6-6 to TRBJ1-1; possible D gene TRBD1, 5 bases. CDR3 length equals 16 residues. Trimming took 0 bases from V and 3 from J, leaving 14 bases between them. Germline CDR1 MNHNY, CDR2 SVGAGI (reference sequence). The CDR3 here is CASSYSPWGAHTEAFF. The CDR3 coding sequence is TGTGCCAGCAGTTACTCGCCTTGGGGCGCCCACACTGAAGCTTTCTTT.

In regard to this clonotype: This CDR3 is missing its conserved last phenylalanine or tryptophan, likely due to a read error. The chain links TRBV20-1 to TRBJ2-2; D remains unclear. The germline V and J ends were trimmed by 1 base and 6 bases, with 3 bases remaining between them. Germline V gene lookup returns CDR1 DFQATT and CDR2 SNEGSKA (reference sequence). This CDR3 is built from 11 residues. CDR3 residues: CSARGAGELFS. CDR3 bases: TGCAGTGCTAGAGGCGCCGGGGAGCTGTTTTCT.

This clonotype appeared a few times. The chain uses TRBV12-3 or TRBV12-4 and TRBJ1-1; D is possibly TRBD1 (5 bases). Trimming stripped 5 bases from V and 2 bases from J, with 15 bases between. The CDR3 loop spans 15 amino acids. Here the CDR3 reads CASSPPQGSNTEAFF. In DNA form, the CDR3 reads TGTGCCAGCAGTCCCCCCCAGGGCAGCAACACTGAAGCTTTCTTT.

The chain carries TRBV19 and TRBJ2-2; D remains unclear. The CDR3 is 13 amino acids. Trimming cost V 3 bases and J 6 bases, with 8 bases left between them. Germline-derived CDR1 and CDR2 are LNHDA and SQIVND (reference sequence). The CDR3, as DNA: TGTGCCAGTAGTATCGGTCTTTCCGGGGAGCTGTTTTTT. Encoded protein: CASSIGLSGELFF.

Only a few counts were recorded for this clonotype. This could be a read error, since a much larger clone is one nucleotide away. The chain's CDR3 is CAGSDPLGGQPQHF. CDR3 DNA: TGTGCCGGCAGTGACCCCCTCGGGGGTCAGCCCCAGCATTTT. The V gene is TRBV2, the J gene TRBJ1-5, with D tentatively TRBD1 (5 bases). The CDR3 runs to 14 residues. CDR1 SNHLY and CDR2 FYNNEI come from the germline V gene. The full variable domain, completed using reference TRBV2 and TRBJ1-5, is EPEVTQTPSHQVTQMGQEVILRCVPISNHLYFYWYRQILGQKVEFLVSFYNNEISEKSEIFDDQFSVERPDGSNFTLKIRSTKLEDSAMYFCAGSDPLGGQPQHFGDGTRLSIL.

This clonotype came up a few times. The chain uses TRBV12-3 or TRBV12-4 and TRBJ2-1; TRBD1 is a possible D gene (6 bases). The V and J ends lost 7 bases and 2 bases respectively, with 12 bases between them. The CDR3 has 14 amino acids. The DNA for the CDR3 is TGTGCCAGCAAACCGGACAGAACCTACAATGAGCAGTTCTTC. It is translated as CASKPDRTYNEQFF.

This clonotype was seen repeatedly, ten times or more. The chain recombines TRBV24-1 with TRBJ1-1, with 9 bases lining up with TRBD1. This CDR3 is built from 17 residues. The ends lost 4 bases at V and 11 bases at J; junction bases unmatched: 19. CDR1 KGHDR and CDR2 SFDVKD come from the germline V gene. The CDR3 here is CATSEPDNRDRVIVAFF. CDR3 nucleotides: TGTGCCACCAGTGAACCTGATAACCGGGACAGGGTTATAGTGGCTTTCTTT.

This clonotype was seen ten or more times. CDR3 sequence reads: CSVPPGQGDYGYTF. CDR3 nucleotide sequence: TGCAGCGTCCCGCCGGGACAGGGGGACTATGGCTACACCTTC. V usage is TRBV29-1 and J usage is TRBJ1-2; TRBD1 aligns across 11 bases. Germline CDR1 and CDR2: SQVTM and ANQGSEA. Losses at the gene ends were 6 bases for V and 3 bases for J; bases not matched to a gene: 6. This CDR3 has 14 residues.

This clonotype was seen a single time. The CDR3 loop is CASSSTGTGVTEQFF. CDR3 in DNA: TGTGCCAGCAGTTCTACCGGGACAGGGGTCACTGAGCAGTTCTTC. The chain employs TRBV13 and TRBJ2-1; TRBD1 matches 10 bases. The length of the CDR3 is 15 residues. J lost 9 bases, V lost 6 bases, and 11 bases had no gene match. From germline, CDR1 is PRHDT and CDR2 FYEKMQ (reference sequence).